The 28 T cell receptor beta chains below were found in one sample sequenced in a study of T cell changes during pregnancy in multiple sclerosis. Some clones are missing from TCRdb's copy, which holds only in-frame ones; the method was immunoSEQ multiplex PCR. The table lists roughly 46,000 clones, around 93% of them singletons, with 2.2% in the top ten. The material sequenced was peripheral blood, taken in the third trimester of pregnancy. The receptors were gathered from a female donor with multiple sclerosis, enrolled in a pregnancy study.

The chain links TRBV18 to TRBJ2-3; 7 bases fit TRBD2. Germline CDR1 KGHSH, CDR2 LQKENI. The CDR3 is 16 amino acids. V shed 1 base and J 8 bases; nucleotides not matched to a gene: 12. CDR3 protein: CASSPRIPSGGGTQYF. CDR3 DNA: TGTGCCAGCTCACCACGGATCCCTAGCGGTGGAGGTACGCAGTATTTT.

The chain joins TRBV6-6 to TRBJ2-7, with D maybe TRBD2 (5 bases). The CDR3 has 12 amino acids. V was shortened by 8 bases and J by 2 bases, with 10 bases between the two germline ends. Germline V CDR1 and CDR2: MNHNY, SVGAGI (reference sequence). The CDR3, as DNA: TGTGCCAGCGGGAGCTCCGCCTACGAGCAGTACTTC. Encoded protein: CASGSSAYEQYF.

The chain recombines TRBV28 with TRBJ2-3; 11 bases agree with TRBD2. The CDR3 has 17 residues. Germline V lookup: CDR1 MDHEN, CDR2 SYDVKM. The V gene end was trimmed by 6 bases and the J gene end by 3 bases; junction bases not matched to a gene: 11. The CDR3 loop reads CASRLTSGRGVTDTQYF. The CDR3 coding sequence is TGTGCCAGCAGACTAACTAGCGGGAGAGGGGTAACAGATACGCAGTATTTT.

This sequence joins TRBV7-3 and TRBJ2-1; 7 nucleotides line up with TRBD2. The CDR3 loop spans 15 amino acids. The V gene end was trimmed by 4 bases and the J gene end by 3 bases; junction bases not matched to a gene: 6. Germline V gene lookup returns CDR1 SGHTA and CDR2 FQGTGA. In nucleotides, the CDR3 is TGTGCCAGCAGCTCTAGAGCTAGCGGCTACAATGAGCAGTTCTTC. Translated: CASSSRASGYNEQFF.

This chain links TRBV18 with TRBJ2-7; D is uncertain. V lost 3 bases and J 2 bases, leaving 8 bases between the germline ends. Germline values: CDR1 KGHSH, CDR2 LQKENI. This CDR3 is 13 amino acids long. The CDR3, as DNA: TGTGCCAGCTCACCGCGGCTGACCTACGAGCAGTACTTC. Its translation: CASSPRLTYEQYF.

The chain uses TRBV5-1 and TRBJ2-5; 8 bases are shared with TRBD1. The DNA end is more similar to TRBJ2-7, so the J call may be wrong. CDR1 is SGHRS, CDR2 YFSETQ, per germline. The CDR3 extends over 14 amino acids. The CDR3 reads CASSIGQGPYEQYF. The CDR3 nucleotides are TGCGCCAGCAGTATCGGACAGGGTCCCTACGAGCAGTACTTC.

V is TRBV11-3 and J is TRBJ2-7; 7 bases map to TRBD2. Losses at the gene ends were 5 bases for V and 0 bases for J; bases not matched to a gene: 7. The germline V gene encodes CDR1 SGHNT and CDR2 YENEEA. This CDR3 spans 15 amino acids. The CDR3 DNA follows: TGTGCCAGCAGCCGGGGTGGGACTAACTCCTACGAGCAGTACTTC. Its translation is CASSRGGTNSYEQYF.

The V gene is TRBV4-2, the J gene TRBJ2-7; 8 positions match TRBD2. Germline CDR1 reads LGHNA; CDR2 reads YNFKEQ. V lost 4 bases to trimming and J lost 3 bases; unmatched junction nucleotides: 14. There are 17 residues in the CDR3. The CDR3 nucleotides read TGTGCCAGCAGCCCTTCCTCCACGGCTAGCGGGCTCTACGAGCAGTACTTC. Protein: CASSPSSTASGLYEQYF.

The V call is TRBV13, the J call TRBJ1-1; D is possibly TRBD1 (5 bases). V shed 4 bases and J shed 9 bases, with 18 bases lying between them. The CDR3 spans 14 residues. The V gene's germline CDR1 is PRHDT and CDR2 FYEKMQ (reference sequence). CDR3 in DNA: TGTGCCAGCAGCTCCTCCGGAGGGGCCCTAAAAGCTTTCTTT. This codes for CASSSSGGALKAFF.

The chain links TRBV7-8 to TRBJ2-7, with 10 bases matching TRBD2. The CDR3 is made up of 16 amino acids. V was clipped by 5 bases and J by 6 bases; unmatched bases: 13. Germline CDR1 is SGHVS and CDR2 is FQNEAQ. In nucleotides, the CDR3 is TGTGCCAGCAGCCAGATACTATTGGCTAGCGGGGGCGAGCAGTACTTC. Translated: CASSQILLASGGEQYF.

This rearrangement joins TRBV7-9 to TRBJ2-7, with D maybe TRBD2 (6 bases). The CDR3 has 19 amino acids. Germline lookup yields CDR1 SEHNR and CDR2 FQNEAQ (reference sequence). Trimming stripped 4 bases from V and 0 bases from J, with 25 bases between. This CDR3 reads CASSSPRFTELALSYEQYF. Here the CDR3 DNA reads TGTGCCAGCAGCTCCCCGCGATTCACCGAGCTAGCGCTCTCCTACGAGCAGTACTTC.

The CDR3 loop is CASSERTSGKYEQYF. The CDR3 region has the DNA TGTGCCAGCAGTGAGAGGACTAGCGGGAAATACGAGCAGTACTTC. The chain couples TRBV2 to TRBJ2-7, with 12 bases fitting TRBD2. This CDR3 is built from 15 residues. V was pared by 3 bases and J by 4 bases, with 4 bases of the junction left unmatched. In germline, CDR1 is SNHLY, CDR2 FYNNEI. The full variable domain, its missing parts supplied by reference TRBV2 and TRBJ2-7, is EPEVTQTPSHQVTQMGQEVILRCVPISNHLYFYWYRQILGQKVEFLVSFYNNEISEKSEIFDDQFSVERPDGSNFTLKIRSTKLEDSAMYFCASSERTSGKYEQYFGPGTRLTVT.

The rearrangement links TRBV6-6 to TRBJ2-5, with 10 bases aligning to TRBD1. Germline V lookup: CDR1 MNHNY, CDR2 SVGAGI (reference sequence). Losses at the gene ends were 6 bases for V and 4 bases for J; bases not matched to a gene: 11. This CDR3 has 16 residues. The CDR3: CASSRLGQGGGETQYF. Written as DNA, the CDR3 is TGTGCCAGCAGCAGACTCGGACAGGGGGGGGGAGAGACCCAGTACTTC.

This clone has just one count. The CDR3 loop is CASSKDRVWSNEKLFF. CDR3 nucleotide sequence: TGTGCCAGTAGTAAAGACAGGGTGTGGTCTAATGAAAAACTGTTTTTT. V gene TRBV19 combines with J gene TRBJ1-4; 7 bases line up with TRBD1. The CDR3 sequence is 16 residues long. Germline-derived CDR1 and CDR2 are LNHDA and SQIVND (reference sequence). V lost 4 bases and J lost 3; bases outside the gene matches: 8.

The chain is built from TRBV11-2 and TRBJ2-1; 10 bases are shared with TRBD2. Germline V gives CDR1 SGHAT, CDR2 FQNNGV. The CDR3 loop spans 14 amino acids. Trimming removed 3 bases from V and 6 bases from J; junction bases left unmatched: 2. The CDR3 loop reads CASSFASGSNEQFF. In DNA, the CDR3 is TGTGCCAGCAGCTTTGCTAGCGGGAGCAATGAGCAGTTCTTC.

This chain uses TRBV19 with TRBJ1-4; tentatively, D is TRBD1 (6 bases). Trimming took off 5 bases at V and 6 bases at J, with 16 bases between the two ends. CDR3 length: 15 residues. Germline loops: CDR1 LNHDA, CDR2 SQIVND (reference sequence). CDR3 bases: TGTGCCAGTAGTTCCCAGGGGCTCCGATATGAAAAACTGTTTTTT. It is translated as CASSSQGLRYEKLFF.

The chain couples TRBV7-3 to TRBJ2-1; perhaps TRBD2 as D (6 bases). Trimming shortened V by 2 bases and J by 0 bases, and 14 bases separated the two germline ends. The CDR3 contains 17 residues. Germline CDR1 reads SGHTA; CDR2 reads FQGTGA. This CDR3 is CASSLDGGASSYNEQFF. Here the CDR3 DNA reads TGTGCCAGCAGCTTAGACGGCGGGGCTAGCTCCTACAATGAGCAGTTCTTC.

The gene calls are TRBV5-4 and TRBJ2-5; 11 bases are shared with TRBD2. The CDR3 runs 17 residues. CDR1 SGHNT and CDR2 YYREEE come from the germline V gene (reference sequence). V trimming: 4 bases; J trimming: 2 bases; junction bases outside the gene matches: 10. The CDR3 sequence: CASSLDSGRGGQETQYF. CDR3 DNA sequence: TGTGCCAGCAGCCTGGATAGCGGGAGGGGTGGGCAAGAGACCCAGTACTTC.

Concerning this clone itself: Germline and junction disagree at one end, which may indicate a read error. The gene calls are TRBV5-4 and TRBJ2-1, with 14 bases identical to TRBD2. CDR1 and CDR2 (germline): SGHNT, YYREEE (reference sequence). There are 20 residues in the CDR3. CDR3 in amino acids: CASSKQIPGTSGRGNNGQFF. For the CDR3, the DNA is TGTGCCAGCAGCAAACAGATACCAGGGACTAGCGGGAGAGGCAACAATGGGCAGTTCTTC. The full variable domain, in which reference TRBV5-4 and TRBJ2-1 provide the parts outside the CDR3, is ETGVTQSPTHLIKTRGQQVTLRCSSQSGHNTVSWYQQALGQGPQFIFQYYREEENGRGNFPPRFSGLQFPNYSSELNVNALELDDSALYLCASSKQIPGTSGRGNNGQFFGPGTRLTVL.

The J gene is TRBJ2-1, the V gene TRBV18; tentatively, D is TRBD2 (6 bases). The V and J ends lost 2 bases and 7 bases respectively, with 15 bases between them. The CDR3 runs 15 residues. Germline CDR1 reads KGHSH; CDR2 reads LQKENI. The DNA for the CDR3 is TGTGCCAGCTCACCAGTGCGACTAGAGCGTAATGAGCAGTTCTTC. It codes for CASSPVRLERNEQFF.

V gene TRBV5-5 combines with J gene TRBJ1-5; D uncertain. Germline CDR1 is SGHKS and CDR2 is YYEKEE (reference sequence). Trimming removed 0 bases from V and 6 bases from J, with 13 bases in between. CDR3 size: 15 residues. The CDR3 nucleotides read TGTGCCAGCAGCTTGGATCCGGGATGGACTCAGCCCCAGCATTTT. Translation gives CASSLDPGWTQPQHF.

The gene calls are TRBV19 and TRBJ2-7; D call uncertain. Germline CDR1 LNHDA, CDR2 SQIVND (reference sequence). The CDR3 sequence is 12 residues long. The V end lost 4 bases, the J end lost 3 bases, and 7 bases lay between the germline ends. CDR3 residues: CASSKPGYEQYF. CDR3 in DNA: TGTGCCAGTAGTAAGCCTGGCTACGAGCAGTACTTC.

This clone was detected a few times. CDR3 DNA: TGTGCCAGCAGCTTAGGGCGGGGAATAGGCAATGAGCAGTTCTTC. It is translated as CASSLGRGIGNEQFF. The rearrangement uses TRBV7-9 and TRBJ2-1, with D perhaps TRBD2 (6 bases). The V end lost 1 base, the J end lost 6 bases, and 13 bases lay between the germline ends. CDR1 SEHNR and CDR2 FQNEAQ come from the germline V gene (reference sequence). The CDR3 covers 15 residues.

V usage is TRBV9 and J usage is TRBJ2-1, with D maybe TRBD2 (7 bases). CDR3 length: 18 residues. The V end was cut by 4 bases, the J end by 4 bases, with 24 bases between. Per germline, CDR1 SGDLS and CDR2 YYNGEE. In DNA, the CDR3 is TGTGCCAGCAGCCTTGCTGGGGGGGCGGGAGCGGCTTACAATGAGCAGTTCTTC. Translation: CASSLAGGAGAAYNEQFF. The whole variable domain, remainder taken from reference TRBV9 and TRBJ2-1, is DSGVTQTPKHLITATGQRVTLRCSPRSGDLSVYWYQQSLDQGLQFLIQYYNGEERAKGNILERFSAQQFPDLHSELNLSSLELGDSALYFCASSLAGGAGAAYNEQFFGPGTRLTVL.

The chain employs TRBV27 and TRBJ1-1; D gene unclear. The V and J ends lost 4 bases and 1 base respectively, with 10 bases between them. The CDR3 runs 14 residues. Germline lookup yields CDR1 MNHEY and CDR2 SMNVEV (reference sequence). The CDR3 coding sequence is TGTGCCAGCAGTTACCGACGGGAGAACACTGAAGCTTTCTTT. This translates into CASSYRRENTEAFF.

The V gene is TRBV7-2, the J gene TRBJ2-2, with 7 bases aligning to TRBD2. The CDR3 is 15 residues long. From germline, CDR1 is SGHTA and CDR2 FQGNSA. Trimming at V came to 5 bases and at J to 5 bases, leaving 8 bases not matched to a gene. This CDR3 reads CASSGLGVVTGELFF. For the CDR3, the DNA is TGTGCCAGCAGCGGACTAGGTGTGGTAACCGGGGAGCTGTTTTTT.

The rearrangement links TRBV9 to TRBJ2-7; TRBD2 agrees at 7 bases. V shed 4 bases and J 0 bases; nucleotides not matched to a gene: 7. The CDR3 is 15 residues long. Germline assignment: CDR1 SGDLS and CDR2 YYNGEE. Here the CDR3 reads CASSPVGGSSYEQYF. CDR3 DNA sequence: TGTGCCAGCAGCCCCGTGGGCGGGAGCTCCTACGAGCAGTACTTC.

The chain is built from TRBV6-5 and TRBJ1-4; 9 bases fit TRBD1. The J segment lost 8 bases and the V segment lost 0 bases, leaving 7 bases of the junction unmatched. Germline V lookup: CDR1 MNHEY, CDR2 SVGAGI. There are 16 residues in the CDR3. Here the CDR3 reads CASSYSPGTGREKLFF. The CDR3 nucleotides are TGTGCCAGCAGTTACTCCCCCGGGACAGGGCGGGAAAAACTGTTTTTT.